Listed below are T cell receptor beta chains from one sample, sequenced in a study of shared clonotypes between healthy human individuals. Produced via immunoSEQ multiplex PCR; TCRdb's table is partial and in-frame only. The data hold 850,000 to 1,200,000 clones, with 65% to 75% observed a single time. The material sequenced was memory CD4+ T cells sorted from blood. Receptors were obtained from a man younger than 35 in good health. Both conserved end residues are part of each CDR3.

>TRBV2|TRBJ2-1
CASIGTGTGVGEQFF
>TRBV4-1|TRBJ1-3
CASSQDYGSGNTIYF
>TRBV7-9|TRBJ1-3
CASSLGVANTIYF
>TRBV5-4|TRBJ1-1
CASRNREGITEAFF
>TRBV12-5|TRBJ2-6
CASGLVLGLTGANVLTF
>TRBV10-1|TRBJ1-1
CASSEGAPTEAFF
>TRBV10-1|TRBJ2-1
CATSPGGGSYNEQFF
>TRBV7-6|TRBJ2-5
CASSYVSPLGTQYF
>TRBV30|TRBJ2-3
CAWSNGQGASDTQYF
>TRBV2|TRBJ2-7
CASGQYSYEQYF
>TRBV28|TRBJ2-5
CASSLVSGGVRETQYF
>TRBV5-1|TRBJ2-7
CASSLGSPGGEQYF
>TRBV5-1|TRBJ1-1
CASSPRTGDTEAFF
>TRBV9|TRBJ2-2
CASSVAGTGNTGELFF
>TRBV30|TRBJ1-2
CAWRTGEGHGYTF
>TRBV6-5|TRBJ1-2
CASRAGTGFVYGYTF
>TRBV18|TRBJ2-5
CASSPRVEETQYF
>TRBV7-3|TRBJ2-1
CASSLQGAGIGNEQFF
>TRBV27|TRBJ2-1
CASSPGTSGKSSYNEQFF
>TRBV7-9|TRBJ1-5
CASSSDRGSNQPQHF
>TRBV4-1|TRBJ1-4
CASSQRQGTNEKLFF
>TRBV19|TRBJ1-2
CASSSRTGGEGYTF
>TRBV5-6|TRBJ2-7
CASSLLGSGGEQYF
>TRBV19|TRBJ1-6
CASTLRGGNSPLHF
>TRBV28|TRBJ1-2
CASSPLREGGTF
>TRBV2|TRBJ2-4
CASRTDRAKNIQYF
>TRBV5-5|TRBJ1-2
CASSLVTQGYTF
>TRBV28|TRBJ2-1
CASSIIDRDAAEQFF
>TRBV6-6|TRBJ1-2
CASSYLGQGEVGYTF
>TRBV5-1|TRBJ1-1
CASSPRLMNTEAFF
>TRBV14|TRBJ1-2
CASSPGQGAYGYTF
>TRBV6-1|TRBJ2-3
CASIERAPDTQYF
>TRBV18|TRBJ2-1
CASSPGFDSPNPQGWYNEQFF
>TRBV5-1|TRBJ1-1
CASSLVRGGNTEAFF
>TRBV6-1|TRBJ1-2
CASTPLEKHLYNTF
>TRBV6-5|TRBJ2-7
CASSSGLAGTHEQYF
>TRBV2|TRBJ1-2
CASSEAGHGGYTF
>TRBV5-4|TRBJ2-5
CASSTELAGGRETQYF
>TRBV6-5|TRBJ2-7
CASSYSGLGGEQYF
>TRBV7-2|TRBJ2-1
CASSPAASGGNEQFF
>TRBV9|TRBJ2-1
CASSAYSSGRSNEQFF
>TRBV30|TRBJ2-6
CAWEMGGSGANVLTF
>TRBV9|TRBJ2-2
CASSGGLAGGFGPGELFF
>TRBV5-6|TRBJ2-5
CASSLRPETQYF
>TRBV5-1|TRBJ2-3
CASSLRTLTDTQYF
>TRBV5-1|TRBJ1-1
CASSFNLNTEAFF
>TRBV2|TRBJ2-7
CASLGPGGSYEQYF
>TRBV5-1|TRBJ2-5
CASSWAGGGETQYF
>TRBV11-3|TRBJ2-1
CASSLAGGLANEQFF